Following are 29 T cell receptor beta chains from one sample sequenced in a study of cytomegalovirus exposure and HLA in healthy donors. With 60 Vbeta and 13 Jbeta primers, the PCR was carried out. Produced via immunoSEQ multiplex PCR; TCRdb's table is partial and in-frame only. This table lists about 140,000 clones. The sequenced material came from PBMCs. The receptor source for this set is a woman in her late teens or twenties in good health and CMV-seronegative.

V and J are TRBV5-6 and TRBJ2-7, with 8 bases aligning to TRBD1. Germline V gives CDR1 SGHDT, CDR2 YYEEEE. The CDR3 length is 16 residues. The V gene end was trimmed by 5 bases and the J gene end by 0 bases; junction bases not matched to a gene: 10. The CDR3 DNA reads as TGTGCCAGCAGTTCCACTGGACAGGGTCTCTCCTACGAGCAGTACTTC. Amino acid sequence: CASSSTGQGLSYEQYF. The full variable domain, in which reference TRBV5-6 and TRBJ2-7 provide the parts outside the CDR3, is DAGVTQSPTHLIKTRGQQVTLRCSPKSGHDTVSWYQQALGQGPQFIFQYYEEEERQRGNFPDRFSGHQFPNYSSELNVNALLLGDSALYLCASSSTGQGLSYEQYFGPGTRLTVT.

The rearrangement links TRBV28 to TRBJ1-4, with a weak D call TRBD1 (5 bases). V was pared by 6 bases and J by 4 bases, with 15 bases between. Germline CDR1 MDHEN, CDR2 SYDVKM. CDR3 length: 15 residues. The CDR3 loop is CASSLHQGLNEKLFF. The CDR3 DNA is TGTGCCAGCAGCTTGCATCAGGGCCTTAATGAAAAACTGTTTTTT.

The J gene is TRBJ1-3, the V gene TRBV5-4, with TRBD1 matching 12 bases. Unmatched junction bases numbered 6, after V lost 4 bases and J lost 4 bases. The CDR3 runs 16 residues. Germline V lookup: CDR1 SGHNT, CDR2 YYREEE (reference sequence). The CDR3 nucleotides read TGTGCCAGCAGCGCGGGGACAGGGGGCTCCGGAAACACCATATATTTT. It specifies CASSAGTGGSGNTIYF.

About this clone itself: This CDR3 is also generated by other DNA sequences in the sample. This chain connects TRBV7-6 to TRBJ2-5; TRBD2 might be the D (6 bases). The CDR3 has 17 residues. Germline V CDR1 and CDR2: SGHVS, FNYEAQ. V gave up 0 bases and J gave up 4 bases, with 18 bases separating them. The CDR3 sequence: CASSLAAFLRDGETQYF. The CDR3 DNA sequence: TGTGCCAGCAGCTTAGCGGCTTTTTTGCGGGACGGAGAGACCCAGTACTTC. Complete variable domain (other parts from reference TRBV7-6 and TRBJ2-5): GAGVSQSPRYKVTKRGQDVALRCDPISGHVSLYWYRQALGQGPEFLTYFNYEAQQDKSGLPNDRFSAERPEGSISTLTIQRTEQRDSAMYRCASSLAAFLRDGETQYFGPGTRLLVL.

The chain couples TRBV11-2 to TRBJ2-2, with D possibly being TRBD2 (6 bases). CDR1 is SGHAT, CDR2 FQNNGV, per germline. V was clipped by 4 bases and J by 9 bases, with 18 bases between them. This CDR3 spans 15 amino acids. The CDR3, as DNA: TGTGCCAGCAGCTCCCCCAGACTAGGCCCGAGGGAGCTGTTTTTT. Amino acid sequence: CASSSPRLGPRELFF.

The chain couples TRBV7-6 to TRBJ1-1; D is ambiguous. The V gene lost 4 bases and the J gene lost 1 base, with 7 bases spanning the gap. Germline V gives CDR1 SGHVS, CDR2 FNYEAQ. CDR3 length: 13 amino acids. The CDR3 sequence: CASSSTWNTEAFF. CDR3 sequence (DNA): TGTGCCAGCAGCTCTACGTGGAACACTGAAGCTTTCTTT.

The chain is built from TRBV10-3 and TRBJ1-2; D ambiguous. Germline lookup yields CDR1 ENHRY and CDR2 SYGVKD. This CDR3 comprises 14 residues. The V end lost 4 bases, the J end lost 4 bases, and 13 bases lay between the germline ends. CDR3 sequence (DNA): TGTGCCATCAGTGGCGCCGGGAACCCCTATGGCTACACCTTC. The encoded protein is CAISGAGNPYGYTF.

This chain links TRBV6-1 with TRBJ1-4; a possible D gene is TRBD1 (5 bases). Germline CDR1 MNHNS, CDR2 SASEGT. Trimming took off 2 bases at V and 6 bases at J, with 10 bases between the two ends. There are 14 residues in the CDR3. This chain's CDR3 is CASSERRDDEKLFF. As DNA, the CDR3 is TGTGCCAGCAGTGAACGCAGGGATGATGAAAAACTGTTTTTT.

The chain joins TRBV13 to TRBJ2-3; D is unresolved. The V gene's germline CDR1 is PRHDT and CDR2 FYEKMQ (reference sequence). The length of the CDR3 is 15 residues. V was trimmed by 1 base and J by 5 bases, leaving 13 bases between them. The CDR3 loop is CASSLARISRDTQYF. The CDR3 bases are TGTGCCAGCAGCTTAGCTCGAATTAGTAGAGATACGCAGTATTTT.

V and J are TRBV27 and TRBJ2-1, with 9 bases identical to TRBD2. Germline trimming cut 11 bases from V and 4 bases from J; bases unmatched to any gene: 12. CDR3 size: 15 residues. CDR1 and CDR2 from the germline V gene are MNHEY and SMNVEV (reference sequence). The CDR3 region has the DNA TGTGCCCCCGAGGGTGAGCGGGAGGAATACAATGAGCAGTTCTTC. Protein: CAPEGEREEYNEQFF.

This chain connects TRBV7-2 to TRBJ2-1; no reliable D call. Trimming removed 5 bases from V and 5 bases from J, with 10 bases in between. The CDR3 loop spans 13 amino acids. The germline gives CDR1 SGHTA, CDR2 FQGNSA. The CDR3 DNA reads as TGTGCCAGCAGCCTGGCGGCGGACAATGAGCAGTTCTTC. It translates to CASSLAADNEQFF. The full variable domain, with the rest looked up from reference TRBV7-2 and TRBJ2-1, is GAGVSQSPSNKVTEKGKDVELRCDPISGHTALYWYRQSLGQGLEFLIYFQGNSAPDKSGLPSDRFSAERTGGSVSTLTIQRTQQEDSAVYLCASSLAADNEQFFGPGTRLTVL.

The CDR3 sequence is CASSLERTGLAGANVLTF. CDR3 nucleotide sequence: TGTGCCAGCAGCTTAGAAAGGACAGGGTTAGCTGGGGCCAACGTCCTGACTTTC. The rearrangement links TRBV7-9 to TRBJ2-6; TRBD1 agrees at 8 bases. Trimming cost V 1 base and J 2 bases; bases outside gene matches: 7. In germline, CDR1 is SEHNR, CDR2 FQNEAQ (reference sequence). The CDR3 consists of 18 residues.

In regard to this clone: The same CDR3 also results from other DNA sequences found in this sample. V usage is TRBV7-9 and J usage is TRBJ1-1; D is perhaps TRBD1 (6 bases). This CDR3 has 13 amino acids. Deletions cut 4 bases from V and 4 bases from J, with 10 bases between. The V gene's germline CDR1 is SEHNR and CDR2 FQNEAQ (reference sequence). CDR3: CASSSTGVTEAFF. CDR3 DNA: TGTGCCAGCAGCTCGACAGGTGTCACTGAAGCTTTCTTT.

The chain recombines TRBV6-1 with TRBJ1-1; possible D gene TRBD1, 6 bases. The V end was cut by 4 bases, the J end by 4 bases, with 13 bases between. This CDR3 spans 14 amino acids. Germline CDR1 is MNHNS and CDR2 is SASEGT. The CDR3, as DNA: TGTGCCAGCAGTGGGACACAGGGCCCCACTGAAGCTTTCTTT. Its translation is CASSGTQGPTEAFF.

This rearrangement joins TRBV7-6 to TRBJ2-7, with 13 bases identical to TRBD2. CDR1 and CDR2 from the germline V gene are SGHVS and FNYEAQ. CDR3 length: 15 residues. Trimming removed 2 bases from V and 5 bases from J; junction bases left unmatched: 3. CDR3 protein: CASSLSGLAGDEQYV. CDR3 DNA: TGTGCCAGCAGCTTAAGTGGACTAGCGGGAGACGAGCAGTACGTC.

The chain combines TRBV7-9 with TRBJ2-2, with D possibly TRBD2 on 5 matching bases. V lost 0 bases and J lost 10, with 9 bases in between. The CDR3 is made up of 13 amino acids. Germline assignment: CDR1 SEHNR and CDR2 FQNEAQ (reference sequence). The CDR3 sequence: CASSLAEGKELFF. The CDR3 nucleotides read TGTGCCAGCAGCTTAGCTGAGGGAAAGGAGCTGTTTTTT. Filled out from reference TRBV7-9 and TRBJ2-2, the complete variable domain reads DTGVSQNPRHKITKRGQNVTFRCDPISEHNRLYWYRQTLGQGPEFLTYFQNEAQLEKSRLLSDRFSAERPKGSFSTLEIQRTEQGDSAMYLCASSLAEGKELFFGEGSRLTVL.

The chain recombines TRBV19 with TRBJ2-1; TRBD1 agrees at 9 bases. From germline, CDR1 is LNHDA and CDR2 SQIVND (reference sequence). J gave up 3 bases and V 1 base, and 4 bases lay outside the gene matches. The CDR3 spans 16 residues. In DNA, the CDR3 is TGTGCCAGTAGTATAGGAACGGGACAGGGCTACAATGAGCAGTTCTTC. Its protein is CASSIGTGQGYNEQFF. Supplemented by reference TRBV19 and TRBJ2-1, the full variable domain reads DGGITQSPKYLFRKEGQNVTLSCEQNLNHDAMYWYRQDPGQGLRLIYYSQIVNDFQKGDIAEGYSVSREKKESFPLTVTSAQKNPTAFYLCASSIGTGQGYNEQFFGPGTRLTVL.

The chain has TRBV6-5 and TRBJ1-2, with 9 bases matching TRBD1. J was trimmed by 7 bases and V by 0 bases; bases with no gene match: 6. This CDR3 spans 15 amino acids. CDR1 and CDR2 (germline): MNHEY, SVGAGI. The DNA for the CDR3 is TGTGCCAGCAGTTACTCTAGACAGGGGGGAAGTGGCTACACCTTC. It is translated as CASSYSRQGGSGYTF.

V and J are TRBV5-4 and TRBJ1-2; D gene unclear. The V gene lost 2 bases and the J gene lost 0 bases, with 14 bases spanning the gap. The CDR3 runs 16 residues. Germline V gives CDR1 SGHNT, CDR2 YYREEE (reference sequence). The CDR3 nucleotides are TGTGCCAGCAGCTTAGGTTTAGCGCGAGCTAACTATGGCTACACCTTC. Translated, it gives CASSLGLARANYGYTF.

V usage is TRBV10-3 and J usage is TRBJ2-7; 12 bases agree with TRBD1. The V segment lost 4 bases and the J segment 5 bases; nucleotides outside the gene matches: 3. The CDR3 extends over 14 amino acids. Germline-derived CDR1 and CDR2 are ENHRY and SYGVKD. The DNA for the CDR3 is TGTGCCATCAGTGTTGGGACAGGGGGCCACGAGCAGTACGTC. It is translated as CAISVGTGGHEQYV.

This chain joins TRBV6-5 and TRBJ2-3; tentative D call: TRBD1 (6 bases). The CDR3 consists of 14 residues. V lost 4 bases and J 2 bases, leaving 10 bases between the germline ends. Germline V gene lookup returns CDR1 MNHEY and CDR2 SVGAGI. The CDR3 DNA sequence: TGTGCCAGCAGTTCTGGGACAACCACAGATACGCAGTATTTT. This translates into CASSSGTTTDTQYF.

CDR3 sequence (DNA): TGTGCCAGTAGTATAGGCAGGGGGCCCGGGGAGCTGTTTTTT. Amino acid sequence: CASSIGRGPGELFF. The rearrangement links TRBV19 to TRBJ2-2; 8 bases line up with TRBD1. Germline CDR1 reads LNHDA; CDR2 reads SQIVND (reference sequence). Germline trimming cut 1 base from V and 6 bases from J; bases unmatched to any gene: 1. The CDR3 runs to 14 residues. Complete variable domain (other parts from reference TRBV19 and TRBJ2-2): DGGITQSPKYLFRKEGQNVTLSCEQNLNHDAMYWYRQDPGQGLRLIYYSQIVNDFQKGDIAEGYSVSREKKESFPLTVTSAQKNPTAFYLCASSIGRGPGELFFGEGSRLTVL.

V gene TRBV7-2 combines with J gene TRBJ1-1; tentatively, D is TRBD1 (5 bases). The ends were cut back, 5 bases at V and 6 bases at J, with 16 bases in the middle. The CDR3 extends over 14 amino acids. Germline V lookup: CDR1 SGHTA, CDR2 FQGNSA. The CDR3 protein is CASSTLQASAEAFF. The CDR3 region has the DNA TGTGCCAGCAGCACCCTACAGGCGAGCGCTGAAGCTTTCTTT.

The chain has TRBV5-1 and TRBJ2-2; TRBD1 matches 9 bases. CDR1 and CDR2 (germline): SGHRS, YFSETQ. V lost 3 bases, J lost 7 bases, and 10 bases stayed unmatched. CDR3 length: 16 residues. The CDR3 is CASSSSGQGRIGELFF. The CDR3 nucleotides read TGCGCCAGCAGCTCATCGGGACAGGGTCGAATCGGGGAGCTGTTTTTT.

CDR3 coding DNA: TGTGCCAGCAGCGAATATAGGGGAGGGTATCAGCCCCAGCATTTT. Protein: CASSEYRGGYQPQHF. This chain connects TRBV6-6 to TRBJ1-5; tentative D call: TRBD1 (5 bases). CDR3 size: 15 residues. Per germline, CDR1 MNHNY and CDR2 SVGAGI (reference sequence). Trimming removed 6 bases at V and 5 bases at J, with 17 bases between.

The rearrangement links TRBV9 to TRBJ1-3; TRBD1 is a possible D gene (5 bases). CDR1 SGDLS and CDR2 YYNGEE come from the germline V gene. V shed 4 bases and J shed 2 bases, with 13 bases lying between them. This CDR3 has 15 residues. The CDR3 sequence is CASSLSGVAGNTIYF. CDR3 nucleotides: TGTGCCAGCAGCCTCTCGGGGGTGGCTGGAAACACCATATATTTT.

The J gene is TRBJ2-3, the V gene TRBV6-1, with TRBD2 matching 9 bases. The germline V gene has CDR1 MNHNS and CDR2 SASEGT. CDR3 size: 16 residues. Trimming removed 4 bases from V and 3 bases from J; junction bases left unmatched: 8. CDR3 sequence: CASSVSLAGSTDTQYF. The DNA for the CDR3 is TGTGCCAGCAGTGTTTCTCTAGCGGGAAGTACAGATACGCAGTATTTT.

The chain combines TRBV13 with TRBJ2-1; TRBD2 matches at 8 bases. Germline CDR1 reads PRHDT; CDR2 reads FYEKMQ (reference sequence). V lost 0 bases, J lost 5 bases, and 3 bases stayed unmatched. The CDR3 spans 15 residues. CDR3 amino acids: CASSLGSGKDNEQFF. CDR3 DNA: TGTGCCAGCAGCTTAGGTAGCGGGAAGGACAATGAGCAGTTCTTC.

V is TRBV18 and J is TRBJ1-4, with D unclear. The V gene lost 1 base and the J gene lost 0 bases, with 18 bases spanning the gap. CDR1 and CDR2 (germline): KGHSH, LQKENI. The CDR3 spans 19 residues. As DNA, the CDR3 is TGTGCCAGCTCACCACAGCATCTGAGGGCTGCATCAACTAATGAAAAACTGTTTTTT. Protein sequence: CASSPQHLRAASTNEKLFF.